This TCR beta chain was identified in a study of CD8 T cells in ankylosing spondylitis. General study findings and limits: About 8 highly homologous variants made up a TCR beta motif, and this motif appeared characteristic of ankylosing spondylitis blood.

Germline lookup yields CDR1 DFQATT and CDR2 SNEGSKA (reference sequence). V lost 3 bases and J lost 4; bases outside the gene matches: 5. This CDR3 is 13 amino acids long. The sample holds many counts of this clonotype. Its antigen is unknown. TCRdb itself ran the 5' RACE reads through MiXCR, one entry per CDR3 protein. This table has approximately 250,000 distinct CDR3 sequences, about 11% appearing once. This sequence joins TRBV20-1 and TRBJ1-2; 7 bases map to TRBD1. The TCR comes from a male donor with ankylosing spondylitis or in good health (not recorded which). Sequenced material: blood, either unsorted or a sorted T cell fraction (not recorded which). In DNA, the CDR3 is TGCAGTGCTAGCCAGACAGGGTCCTATGGCTACACCTTC. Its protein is CSASQTGSYGYTF.